This TCR beta chain was obtained from a study of early T cells in non-severe SARS-CoV-2 infection. Study overall: With bulk RNA from unsorted whole blood as input, sequencing yielded unpaired chains.

Individual cDNA molecules were tagged with unique molecular identifiers. TCRdb processed the 5' RACE reads anew with MiXCR; each CDR3 protein has one entry. Altogether around 94,000 distinct CDR3 sequences are present, over 10% being singletons, with the ten largest covering roughly 6.3%. Concerning this clonotype: The antigen remains undetermined.

Study observations and caveats: The matching step, a VDJdb search, favored anti-spike CD8 responses and missed private and CD4 specificities.

CDR3 length: 15 amino acids. Germline values: CDR1 SEHNR, CDR2 FQNEAQ (reference sequence). The V gene end was trimmed by 2 bases and the J gene end by 3 bases; junction bases not matched to a gene: 4. This chain connects TRBV7-9 to TRBJ2-1, with 7 bases lining up with TRBD1. This clonotype was obtained from an adult who was a healthcare worker with PCR-confirmed SARS-CoV-2 infection or an uninfected control (not recorded which). Sequenced material: whole blood. The CDR3 region is CASSLRGTVYNEQFF. As DNA, the CDR3 is TGTGCCAGCAGCTTAAGGGGGACAGTCTACAATGAGCAGTTCTTC.